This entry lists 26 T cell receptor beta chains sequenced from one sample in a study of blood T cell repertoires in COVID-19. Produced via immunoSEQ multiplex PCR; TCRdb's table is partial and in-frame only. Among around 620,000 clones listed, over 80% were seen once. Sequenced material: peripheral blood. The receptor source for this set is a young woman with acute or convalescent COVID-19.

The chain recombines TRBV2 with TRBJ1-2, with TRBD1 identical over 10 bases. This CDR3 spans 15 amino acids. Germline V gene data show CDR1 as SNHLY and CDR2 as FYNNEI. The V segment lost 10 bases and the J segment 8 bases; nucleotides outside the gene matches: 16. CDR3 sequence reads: CATTAGTGEQGGYTF. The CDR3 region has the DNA TGTGCCACCACGGCCGGGACAGGGGAGCAAGGGGGCTACACCTTC.

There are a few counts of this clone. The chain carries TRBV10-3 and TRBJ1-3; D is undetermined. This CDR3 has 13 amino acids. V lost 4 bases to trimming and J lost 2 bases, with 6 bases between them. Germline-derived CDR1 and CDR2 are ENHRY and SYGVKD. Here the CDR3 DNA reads TGTGCCATCAGTGCGGCGGCTGGAAACACCATATATTTT. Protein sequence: CAISAAAGNTIYF.

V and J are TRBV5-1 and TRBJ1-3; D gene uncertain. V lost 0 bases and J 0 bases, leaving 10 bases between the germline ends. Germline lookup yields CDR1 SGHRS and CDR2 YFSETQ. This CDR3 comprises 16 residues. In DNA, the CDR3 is TGCGCCAGCAGCTTGGAAGGCGGTAACTCTGGAAACACCATATATTTT. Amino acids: CASSLEGGNSGNTIYF. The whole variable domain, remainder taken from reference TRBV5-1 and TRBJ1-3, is KAGVTQTPRYLIKTRGQQVTLSCSPISGHRSVSWYQQTPGQGLQFLFEYFSETQRNKGNFPGRFSGRQFSNSRSEMNVSTLELGDSALYLCASSLEGGNSGNTIYFGEGSWLTVV.

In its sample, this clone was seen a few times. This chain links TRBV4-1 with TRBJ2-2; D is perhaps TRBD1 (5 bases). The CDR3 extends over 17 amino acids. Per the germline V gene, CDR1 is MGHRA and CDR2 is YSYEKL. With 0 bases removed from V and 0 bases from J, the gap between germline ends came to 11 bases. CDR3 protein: CASSQEWAGPNTGELFF. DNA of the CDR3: TGCGCCAGCAGCCAAGAATGGGCAGGGCCGAACACCGGGGAGCTGTTTTTT.

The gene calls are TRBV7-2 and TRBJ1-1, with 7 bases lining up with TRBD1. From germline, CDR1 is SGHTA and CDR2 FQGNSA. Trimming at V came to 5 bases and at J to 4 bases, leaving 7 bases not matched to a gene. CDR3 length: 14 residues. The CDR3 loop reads CASSIKGAGTEAFF. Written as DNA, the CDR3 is TGTGCCAGCAGCATTAAGGGGGCGGGCACTGAAGCTTTCTTT.

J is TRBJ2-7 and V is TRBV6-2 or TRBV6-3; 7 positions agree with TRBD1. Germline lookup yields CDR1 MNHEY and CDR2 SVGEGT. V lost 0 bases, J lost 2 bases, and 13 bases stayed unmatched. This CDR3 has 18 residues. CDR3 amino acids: CASSYSNGDRDSPYEQYF. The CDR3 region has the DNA TGTGCCAGCAGTTACTCGAATGGGGACCGGGACAGTCCCTACGAGCAGTACTTC.

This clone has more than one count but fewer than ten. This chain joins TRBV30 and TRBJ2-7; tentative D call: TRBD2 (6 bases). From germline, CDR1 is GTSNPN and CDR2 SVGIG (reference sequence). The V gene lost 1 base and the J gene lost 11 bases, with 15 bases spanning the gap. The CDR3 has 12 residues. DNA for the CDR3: TGTGCCTGGAGTGAAACGGGAGATGAGGAGTACTTC. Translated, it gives CAWSETGDEEYF.

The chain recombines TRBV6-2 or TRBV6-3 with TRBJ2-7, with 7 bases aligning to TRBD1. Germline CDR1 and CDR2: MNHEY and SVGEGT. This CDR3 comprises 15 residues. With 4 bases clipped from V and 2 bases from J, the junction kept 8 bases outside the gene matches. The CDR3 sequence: CASSSRDSGTYEQYF. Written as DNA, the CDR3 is TGTGCCAGCAGTTCCCGGGACAGCGGAACCTACGAGCAGTACTTC.

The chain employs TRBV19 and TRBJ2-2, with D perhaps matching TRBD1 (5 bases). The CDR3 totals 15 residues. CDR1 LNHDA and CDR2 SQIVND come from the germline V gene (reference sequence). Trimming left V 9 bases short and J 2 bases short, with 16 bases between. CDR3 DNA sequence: TGTGCCAGAGACATCGGACAACTAAACACCGGGGAGCTGTTTTTT. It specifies CARDIGQLNTGELFF.

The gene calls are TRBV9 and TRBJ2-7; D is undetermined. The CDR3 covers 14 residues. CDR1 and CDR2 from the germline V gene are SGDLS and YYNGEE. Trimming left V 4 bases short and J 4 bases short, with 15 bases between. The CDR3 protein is CASSTSQIGYEQYF. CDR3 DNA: TGTGCCAGCAGCACCAGCCAGATCGGGTACGAGCAGTACTTC. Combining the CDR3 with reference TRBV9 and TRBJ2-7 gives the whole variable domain DSGVTQTPKHLITATGQRVTLRCSPRSGDLSVYWYQQSLDQGLQFLIQYYNGEERAKGNILERFSAQQFPDLHSELNLSSLELGDSALYFCASSTSQIGYEQYFGPGTRLTVT.

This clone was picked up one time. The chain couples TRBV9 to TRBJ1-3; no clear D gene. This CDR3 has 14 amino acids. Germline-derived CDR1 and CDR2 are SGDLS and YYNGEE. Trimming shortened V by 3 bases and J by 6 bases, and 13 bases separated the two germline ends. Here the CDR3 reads CASSGSWRENTIYF. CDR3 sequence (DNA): TGTGCCAGCAGCGGTAGCTGGAGGGAAAACACCATATATTTT.

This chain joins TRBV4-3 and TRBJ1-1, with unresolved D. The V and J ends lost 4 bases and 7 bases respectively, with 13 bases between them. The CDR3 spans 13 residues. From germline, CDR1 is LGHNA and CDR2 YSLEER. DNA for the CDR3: TGCGCCAGCAGCCTTTGGTGGAGCGGTGAAGCTTTCTTT. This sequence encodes CASSLWWSGEAFF.

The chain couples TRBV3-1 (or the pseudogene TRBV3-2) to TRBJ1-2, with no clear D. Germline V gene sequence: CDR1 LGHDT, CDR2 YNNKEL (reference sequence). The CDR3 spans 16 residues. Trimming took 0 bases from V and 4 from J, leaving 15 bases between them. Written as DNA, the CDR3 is TGTGCCAGCAGCCAAGATCAGGCAGACGTTTTCTATGGCTACACCTTC. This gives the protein CASSQDQADVFYGYTF.

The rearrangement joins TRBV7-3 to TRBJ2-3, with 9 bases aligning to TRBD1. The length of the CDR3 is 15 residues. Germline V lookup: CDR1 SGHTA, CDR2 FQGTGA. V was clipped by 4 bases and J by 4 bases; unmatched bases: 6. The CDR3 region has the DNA TGTGCCAGCAGCTCGGGACAGGGAGACGCAGATACGCAGTATTTT. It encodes CASSSGQGDADTQYF. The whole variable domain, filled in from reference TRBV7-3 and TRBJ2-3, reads GAGVSQTPSNKVTEKGKYVELRCDPISGHTALYWYRQSLGQGPEFLIYFQGTGAADDSGLPNDRFFAVRPEGSVSTLKIQRTERGDSAVYLCASSSGQGDADTQYFGPGTRLTVL.

This CDR3 reads CASSSHLDRGHGQYF. CDR3 DNA sequence: TGTGCCAGCAGTTCACACCTGGACAGGGGGCACGGGCAGTACTTC. This chain joins TRBV27 and TRBJ2-7; 11 nucleotides match TRBD1. CDR1 is MNHEY and CDR2 is SMNVEV in the germline V gene (reference sequence). The CDR3 is 15 residues long. V trimming: 4 bases; J trimming: 9 bases; junction bases outside the gene matches: 11.

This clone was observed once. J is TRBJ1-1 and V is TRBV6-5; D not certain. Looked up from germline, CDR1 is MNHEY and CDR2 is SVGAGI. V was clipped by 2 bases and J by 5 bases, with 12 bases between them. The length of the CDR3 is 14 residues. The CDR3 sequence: CASSYNGDGTEAFF. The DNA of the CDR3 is TGTGCCAGCAGTTACAACGGGGATGGGACTGAAGCTTTCTTT.

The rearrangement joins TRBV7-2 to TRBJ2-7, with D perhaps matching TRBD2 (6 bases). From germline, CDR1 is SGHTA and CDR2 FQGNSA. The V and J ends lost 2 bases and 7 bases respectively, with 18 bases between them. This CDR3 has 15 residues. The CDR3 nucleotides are TGTGCCAGCAGCTTAAGGGTTTGGGGGGTTTATGAGCAGTACTTC. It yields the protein CASSLRVWGVYEQYF. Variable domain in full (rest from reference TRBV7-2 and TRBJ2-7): GAGVSQSPSNKVTEKGKDVELRCDPISGHTALYWYRQSLGQGLEFLIYFQGNSAPDKSGLPSDRFSAERTGGSVSTLTIQRTQQEDSAVYLCASSLRVWGVYEQYFGPGTRLTVT.

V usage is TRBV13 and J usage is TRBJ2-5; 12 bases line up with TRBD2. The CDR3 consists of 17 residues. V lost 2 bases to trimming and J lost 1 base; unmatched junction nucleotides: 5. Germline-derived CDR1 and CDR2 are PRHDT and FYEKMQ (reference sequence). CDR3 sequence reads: CASSLPSSGGAQETQYF. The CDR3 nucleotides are TGTGCCAGCAGCTTACCTTCTAGCGGGGGGGCCCAAGAGACCCAGTACTTC.

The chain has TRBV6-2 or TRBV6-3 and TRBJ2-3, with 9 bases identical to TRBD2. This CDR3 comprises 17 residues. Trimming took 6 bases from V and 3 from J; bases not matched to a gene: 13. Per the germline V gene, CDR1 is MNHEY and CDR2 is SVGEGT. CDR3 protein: CASRPNGVAGVTDTQYF. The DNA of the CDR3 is TGTGCCAGCAGACCTAACGGGGTAGCGGGGGTGACAGATACGCAGTATTTT.

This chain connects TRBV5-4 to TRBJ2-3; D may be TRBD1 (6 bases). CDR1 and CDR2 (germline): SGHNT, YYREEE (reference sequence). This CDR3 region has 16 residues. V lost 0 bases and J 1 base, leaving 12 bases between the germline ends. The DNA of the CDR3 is TGTGCCAGCAGCTTGGCCCAACAGGGAGGCACAGATACGCAGTATTTT. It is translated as CASSLAQQGGTDTQYF.

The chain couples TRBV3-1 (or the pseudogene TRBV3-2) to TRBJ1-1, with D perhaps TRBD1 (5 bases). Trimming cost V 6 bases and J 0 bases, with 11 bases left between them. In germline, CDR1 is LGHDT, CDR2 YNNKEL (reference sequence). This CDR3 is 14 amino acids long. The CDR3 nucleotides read TGTGCCAGCAGACCCGACAGCATGAACACTGAAGCTTTCTTT. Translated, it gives CASRPDSMNTEAFF.

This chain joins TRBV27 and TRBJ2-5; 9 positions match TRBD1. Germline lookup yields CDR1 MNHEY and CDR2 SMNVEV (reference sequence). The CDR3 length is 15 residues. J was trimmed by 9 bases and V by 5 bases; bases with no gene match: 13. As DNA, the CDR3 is TGTGCCAGCAGTACTCCGGGACAGGGCACAGGGGCCCAGTACTTC. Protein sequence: CASSTPGQGTGAQYF.

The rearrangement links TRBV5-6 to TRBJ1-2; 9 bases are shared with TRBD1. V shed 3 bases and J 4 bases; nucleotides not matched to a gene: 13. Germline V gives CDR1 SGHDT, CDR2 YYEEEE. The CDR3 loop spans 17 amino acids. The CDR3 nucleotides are TGTGCCAGCAGCTCCCTGGGACAGGGCCCATCTGGCTATGGCTACACCTTC. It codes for CASSSLGQGPSGYGYTF.

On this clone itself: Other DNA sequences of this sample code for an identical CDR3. CDR3 sequence: CASSLGRGEQYF. In nucleotides, the CDR3 is TGTGCCAGCAGTTTGGGCAGGGGCGAGCAGTACTTC. The V call is TRBV12-3 or TRBV12-4, the J call TRBJ2-7, with a weak D call TRBD1 (6 bases). The length of the CDR3 is 12 residues. V dropped 3 bases and J dropped 6 bases, with 9 bases sitting between them.

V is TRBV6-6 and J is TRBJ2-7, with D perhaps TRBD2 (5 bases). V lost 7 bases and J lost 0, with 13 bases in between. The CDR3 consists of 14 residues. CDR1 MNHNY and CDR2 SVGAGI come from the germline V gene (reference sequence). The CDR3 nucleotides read TGTGCCAGCACCCTTTTGGGGAGCTCCTACGAGCAGTACTTC. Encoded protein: CASTLLGSSYEQYF.

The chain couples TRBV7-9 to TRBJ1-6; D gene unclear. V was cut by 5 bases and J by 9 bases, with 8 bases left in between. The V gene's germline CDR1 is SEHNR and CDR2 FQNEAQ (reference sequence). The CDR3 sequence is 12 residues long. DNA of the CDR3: TGTGCCAGCAGCGTTCGGGGTTCACCCCTCCACTTT. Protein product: CASSVRGSPLHF.